Here is one TCR beta chain with its context. Its antigen is currently unknown. This clone may be a read error of a much larger clone one base away. These data are taken from a study of T cells in Graves' hyperthyroidism and ophthalmopathy. Broader study findings: Researchers found most expanded thyroid clonotypes above 0.001 in blood as well.

From RNA transcripts, TCR beta CDR3 regions were amplified. HTBI primers drove first-round RT-PCR of the TCR CDR3. TCRdb fed the multiplex PCR reads into MiXCR, producing one record per CDR3 protein. The sample lists 500,000 or so distinct CDR3 sequences; roughly 18% were seen once. V lost 8 bases to trimming and J lost 5 bases; unmatched junction nucleotides: 8. Germline CDR1 reads LGHDT; CDR2 reads YNNKEL (reference sequence). The CDR3 runs to 14 residues. This chain links TRBV3-1 with TRBJ1-5; 8 bases are shared with TRBD1. This clonotype was obtained from a woman aged 18-29 years with Graves' ophthalmopathy. Sequencing used blood. In DNA, the CDR3 is TGTGCCAGCGGCTCCCGGACAGGGTATCAGCCCCAGCATTTT. It codes for CASGSRTGYQPQHF.